These T cell receptor beta chains were read from a single sample in a study of beta chain features in type 1 diabetes. Sequenced by immunoSEQ multiplex PCR; TCRdb stores in-frame clones only, minus some. Of some 220,000 clones in the sample, about 11% were seen once. Sample: central memory CD4+ T cells from blood. All receptors come from a man aged 18 to 29 in good health. Both conserved end residues are part of each CDR3. D genes are given only for firm matches. Rows may omit the clone size; those that give it use once, few, many or a size class.

CDR3 protein: CASSSLAGGSNEQFF
CDR3 DNA: TGTGCCAGCAGCTCTCTAGCGGGAGGTAGCAATGAGCAGTTCTTC
clone size: .
V gene: TRBV4-2
J gene: TRBJ2-1
D gene: TRBD2

CDR3 protein: CATSIGGALGETQYF
CDR3 DNA: TGTGCCACCAGCATAGGGGGTGCCCTGGGAGAGACCCAGTACTTC
clone size: .
V gene: TRBV15
J gene: TRBJ2-5
D gene: .

CDR3 protein: CASRTGTGGGTDTQYF
CDR3 DNA: TGTGCCAGCAGGACCGGGACAGGGGGCGGAACAGATACGCAGTATTTT
clone size: .
V gene: TRBV6-6
J gene: TRBJ2-3
D gene: TRBD1

CDR3 protein: CASSFGLAFAKNIQYF
CDR3 DNA: TGTGCCAGCAGTTTTGGCCTAGCTTTTGCCAAAAACATTCAGTACTTC
clone size: .
V gene: TRBV28
J gene: TRBJ2-4
D gene: .

CDR3 protein: CASRKAGATDTQYF
CDR3 DNA: TGTGCCAGCAGAAAAGCGGGAGCGACAGATACGCAGTATTTT
clone size: .
V gene: TRBV6-5
J gene: TRBJ2-3
D gene: TRBD2

CDR3 protein: CASSRGTGAVETQYF
CDR3 DNA: TGTGCCAGCAGTCGTGGGACAGGGGCAGTGGAGACCCAGTACTTC
clone size: few
V gene: TRBV7-2
J gene: TRBJ2-5
D gene: TRBD1

CDR3 protein: CASSSGSSVKTQYF
CDR3 DNA: TGTGCCAGCAGCAGCGGGAGTAGTGTGAAGACCCAGTACTTC
clone size: .
V gene: TRBV9
J gene: TRBJ2-5
D gene: TRBD2

CDR3 protein: CASSLRPSEDEQFF
CDR3 DNA: TGTGCCAGCAGCTTACGACCTTCAGAAGATGAGCAGTTCTTC
clone size: .
V gene: TRBV7-3
J gene: TRBJ2-1
D gene: .

CDR3 protein: CASSRDSDQPQHF
CDR3 DNA: TGTGCCAGCAGCCGGGACAGCGATCAGCCCCAGCATTTT
clone size: .
V gene: TRBV7-8
J gene: TRBJ1-5
D gene: TRBD1

CDR3 protein: CASSPFWDQPQHF
CDR3 DNA: TGTGCCAGCTCCCCTTTTTGGGATCAGCCCCAGCATTTT
clone size: few
V gene: TRBV18
J gene: TRBJ1-5
D gene: .

CDR3 protein: CASARSGANVLTF
CDR3 DNA: TGTGCCAGCGCCCGCTCTGGGGCCAACGTCCTGACTTTC
clone size: .
V gene: TRBV11-2
J gene: TRBJ2-6
D gene: .

CDR3 protein: CASRGRFNTGELFF
CDR3 DNA: TGTGCCAGTAGGGGACGTTTTAACACCGGGGAGCTGTTTTTT
clone size: .
V gene: TRBV2
J gene: TRBJ2-2
D gene: .

CDR3 protein: CASSESVGRVYNEQFF
CDR3 DNA: TGTGCCAGCAGTGAATCGGTTGGGAGAGTTTACAATGAGCAGTTCTTC
clone size: many
V gene: TRBV6-1
J gene: TRBJ2-1
D gene: .

CDR3 protein: CASSVVAGVNEQFF
CDR3 DNA: TGTGCCAGCAGCGTAGTAGCGGGAGTTAATGAGCAGTTCTTC
clone size: few
V gene: TRBV9
J gene: TRBJ2-1
D gene: TRBD2

CDR3 protein: CASLQVGQGTNEQFF
CDR3 DNA: TGTGCCAGCCTCCAAGTGGGACAGGGTACCAATGAGCAGTTCTTC
clone size: few
V gene: TRBV7-8
J gene: TRBJ2-1
D gene: TRBD1

CDR3 protein: CASSPRWGYEQYF
CDR3 DNA: TGTGCCAGCAGCCCACGATGGGGCTACGAGCAGTACTTC
clone size: .
V gene: TRBV6-5
J gene: TRBJ2-7
D gene: .

CDR3 protein: CASGFVPDTQYF
CDR3 DNA: TGTGCTAGTGGTTTCGTCCCAGATACGCAGTATTTT
clone size: many
V gene: TRBV12-5
J gene: TRBJ2-3
D gene: .

CDR3 protein: CSVGPSNYGYTF
CDR3 DNA: TGCAGCGTTGGACCTTCTAACTATGGCTACACCTTC
clone size: few
V gene: TRBV29-1
J gene: TRBJ1-2
D gene: .

CDR3 protein: CASSVDRGSRADTQYF
CDR3 DNA: TGTGCCAGCAGCGTAGATCGCGGGAGTAGGGCAGATACGCAGTATTTT
clone size: once
V gene: TRBV9
J gene: TRBJ2-3
D gene: TRBD2

CDR3 protein: CASSQGHGRTQETQYF
CDR3 DNA: TGCGCCAGCAGCCAAGGCCACGGACGGACCCAAGAGACCCAGTACTTC
clone size: .
V gene: TRBV4-1
J gene: TRBJ2-5
D gene: .

CDR3 protein: CALRRRVVEKLFF
CDR3 DNA: TGTGCCCTCCGGCGTAGGGTTGTCGAAAAACTGTTTTTT
clone size: few
V gene: TRBV30
J gene: TRBJ1-4
D gene: .

CDR3 protein: CASSLDASGSYNEQFF
CDR3 DNA: TGTGCCAGCAGCTTAGATGCTAGCGGCTCCTACAATGAGCAGTTCTTC
clone size: .
V gene: TRBV11-3
J gene: TRBJ2-1
D gene: TRBD2

CDR3 protein: CASTFGGGSSYNEQFF
CDR3 DNA: TGTGCCAGTACCTTTGGAGGGGGAAGCTCCTACAATGAGCAGTTCTTC
clone size: many
V gene: TRBV28
J gene: TRBJ2-1
D gene: .

CDR3 protein: CASSGSGNGYTF
CDR3 DNA: TGTGCCAGCAGTGGGTCCGGGAATGGCTACACCTTC
clone size: few
V gene: TRBV2
J gene: TRBJ1-2
D gene: .

CDR3 protein: CASSDSFEGTRTYANTGELFF
CDR3 DNA: TGTGCCAGCAGTGACTCGTTCGAGGGGACTAGAACTTACGCGAACACCGGGGAGCTGTTTTTT
clone size: .
V gene: TRBV6-4
J gene: TRBJ2-2
D gene: TRBD2

CDR3 protein: CASSLAPTGYGNQPQHF
CDR3 DNA: TGTGCCAGCAGTTTAGCCCCGACAGGGTACGGGAATCAGCCCCAGCATTTT
clone size: few
V gene: TRBV27
J gene: TRBJ1-5
D gene: TRBD1

CDR3 protein: CASSGSSADTQYF
CDR3 DNA: TGTGCCAGCAGCGGGAGTTCTGCAGATACGCAGTATTTT
clone size: .
V gene: TRBV9
J gene: TRBJ2-3
D gene: .

CDR3 protein: CASSRETGSRNEQFF
CDR3 DNA: TGTGCCAGCAGCCGCGAGACAGGGTCGCGCAATGAGCAGTTCTTC
clone size: few
V gene: TRBV11-2
J gene: TRBJ2-1
D gene: TRBD1

CDR3 protein: CASSLLPAGAGETQYF
CDR3 DNA: TGCGCCAGCAGCTTACTTCCAGCGGGAGCGGGAGAGACCCAGTACTTC
clone size: few
V gene: TRBV5-1
J gene: TRBJ2-5
D gene: TRBD2

CDR3 protein: CAITGGGNTEAFF
CDR3 DNA: TGTGCCATCACCGGAGGGGGGAACACTGAAGCTTTCTTT
clone size: .
V gene: TRBV10-3
J gene: TRBJ1-1
D gene: .

CDR3 protein: CAWPKKGIATRINEQFF
CDR3 DNA: TGTGCCTGGCCAAAGAAAGGGATTGCTACAAGGATCAATGAGCAGTTCTTC
clone size: few
V gene: TRBV30
J gene: TRBJ2-1
D gene: .

CDR3 protein: CASSPWVPTYEQYF
CDR3 DNA: TGCGCCAGCAGCCCGTGGGTCCCTACCTACGAGCAGTACTTC
clone size: .
V gene: TRBV23-1
J gene: TRBJ2-7
D gene: .

CDR3 protein: CASRLTSVSYEQYF
CDR3 DNA: TGTGCCAGCAGGCTAACTAGCGTCTCCTACGAGCAGTACTTC
clone size: .
V gene: TRBV2
J gene: TRBJ2-7
D gene: TRBD2

CDR3 protein: CASRGDRLAGRDTQYF
CDR3 DNA: TGTGCCAGCAGGGGGGATAGGCTAGCGGGACGAGATACGCAGTATTTT
clone size: many
V gene: TRBV28
J gene: TRBJ2-3
D gene: TRBD2

CDR3 protein: CAIRRQGQGNYEQYF
CDR3 DNA: TGTGCCATCAGACGACAAGGACAGGGGAACTACGAGCAGTACTTC
clone size: .
V gene: TRBV10-3
J gene: TRBJ2-7
D gene: TRBD1

CDR3 protein: CASSLPDDDEQYF
CDR3 DNA: TGTGCCAGCAGCTTGCCCGATGACGACGAGCAGTACTTC
clone size: .
V gene: TRBV5-4
J gene: TRBJ2-7
D gene: .

CDR3 protein: CASSSGNSYGYTF
CDR3 DNA: TGCGCCAGCAGCTCAGGGAACTCCTATGGCTACACCTTC
clone size: few
V gene: TRBV5-1
J gene: TRBJ1-2
D gene: .

CDR3 protein: CASSYPTGTDFGTQYF
CDR3 DNA: TGTGCCAGCAGTTACCCGACCGGGACAGATTTCGGGACCCAGTACTTC
clone size: .
V gene: TRBV6-6
J gene: TRBJ2-5
D gene: TRBD1

CDR3 protein: CASSLFFTGASTDTQYF
CDR3 DNA: TGTGCCAGCAGTTTATTTTTCACAGGCGCTAGCACAGATACGCAGTATTTT
clone size: few
V gene: TRBV27
J gene: TRBJ2-3
D gene: .

CDR3 protein: CSLVGRGYNEQFF
CDR3 DNA: TGCAGCCTTGTCGGGCGCGGATACAATGAGCAGTTCTTC
clone size: many
V gene: TRBV29-1
J gene: TRBJ2-1
D gene: .

CDR3 protein: CSVGTYQETQYF
CDR3 DNA: TGCAGCGTAGGGACATACCAAGAGACCCAGTACTTC
clone size: .
V gene: TRBV29-1
J gene: TRBJ2-5
D gene: .

CDR3 protein: CASRVIRAGDNLDEQYF
CDR3 DNA: TGTGCCAGCAGAGTAATCAGAGCCGGGGACAACCTGGACGAGCAGTACTTC
clone size: .
V gene: TRBV28
J gene: TRBJ2-7
D gene: .

CDR3 protein: CASSLVLATAETQYF
CDR3 DNA: TGTGCCAGCAGCTTAGTACTAGCGACAGCGGAGACCCAGTACTTC
clone size: many
V gene: TRBV7-9
J gene: TRBJ2-5
D gene: TRBD2

CDR3 protein: CATSITLQANTEAFF
CDR3 DNA: TGTGCCACCAGCATAACTCTACAAGCGAACACTGAAGCTTTCTTT
clone size: .
V gene: TRBV15
J gene: TRBJ1-1
D gene: .

CDR3 protein: CASSSRGDLAGGGSEQYF
CDR3 DNA: TGCGCCAGCAGCTCCCGAGGCGACCTAGCGGGAGGCGGCAGCGAGCAGTACTTC
clone size: .
V gene: TRBV4-3
J gene: TRBJ2-7
D gene: TRBD2

CDR3 protein: CASSINRRDTQYF
CDR3 DNA: TGTGCCAGCAGCATCAACAGACGAGATACGCAGTATTTT
clone size: many
V gene: TRBV7-2
J gene: TRBJ2-3
D gene: .

CDR3 protein: CASSWTGTHEQYF
CDR3 DNA: TGTGCCAGCAGCTGGACAGGGACTCACGAGCAGTACTTC
clone size: few
V gene: TRBV6-5
J gene: TRBJ2-7
D gene: TRBD1